Each of the 10 T cell receptor beta chains below was sequenced from the same sample in a study of cytomegalovirus exposure and HLA in healthy donors. It was with 60 Vbeta and 13 Jbeta primers that the PCR ran. Libraries were prepared by immunoSEQ multiplex PCR; TCRdb keeps only in-frame clonotypes and omits some of them. The repertoire consists of over 60,000 clones, with roughly four fifths occurring once and the leading ten covering 12%. The specimen was PBMCs. Receptor source: a man in his sixties or seventies in good health and CMV-seronegative.

This clone was counted only a few times. The chain is built from TRBV7-9 and TRBJ2-3; D remains unclear. CDR3 length equals 15 residues. Germline V lookup: CDR1 SEHNR, CDR2 FQNEAQ (reference sequence). V lost 5 bases and J lost 2, with 14 bases in between. The CDR3 region is CASSPRGGNTDTQYF. In nucleotides, the CDR3 is TGTGCCAGCAGCCCCCGAGGCGGAAACACAGATACGCAGTATTTT. The variable domain in full, with the rest retrieved from reference TRBV7-9 and TRBJ2-3, is DTGVSQNPRHKITKRGQNVTFRCDPISEHNRLYWYRQTLGQGPEFLTYFQNEAQLEKSRLLSDRFSAERPKGSFSTLEIQRTEQGDSAMYLCASSPRGGNTDTQYFGPGTRLTVL.

The CDR3 sequence: CASSLGGRAGTGELFF. The CDR3 nucleotides read TGTGCCAGCAGCTTGGGCGGGAGGGCCGGCACCGGGGAGCTGTTTTTT. V usage is TRBV5-4 and J usage is TRBJ2-2; 9 nucleotides align to TRBD2. The ends lost 0 bases at V and 4 bases at J; junction bases unmatched: 4. Germline CDR1 is SGHNT and CDR2 is YYREEE (reference sequence). The CDR3 runs 16 residues.

The V and J genes are TRBV7-2 and TRBJ2-7; 8 positions agree with TRBD1. The V gene end was trimmed by 3 bases and the J gene end by 2 bases; junction bases not matched to a gene: 3. CDR1 is SGHTA, CDR2 FQGNSA, per germline. The CDR3 is 14 amino acids. DNA of the CDR3: TGTGCCAGCAGCTTCGACAGGGGAACCTACGAGCAGTACTTC. It codes for CASSFDRGTYEQYF.

The chain combines TRBV5-6 with TRBJ2-1, with a tentative D call TRBD2 (5 bases). The CDR3 sequence is 12 residues long. V lost 0 bases to trimming and J lost 10 bases, with 8 bases between them. The germline CDR1 and CDR2 sequences are SGHDT and YYEEEE. The CDR3 region is CASSLDPGEQFF. In DNA form, the CDR3 reads TGTGCCAGCAGCTTGGATCCGGGGGAGCAGTTCTTC.

DNA for the CDR3: TGTGCCAGCAGCTTGGCCCATCAGCCCCAGCATTTT. Amino acids: CASSLAHQPQHF. The chain is built from TRBV7-9 and TRBJ1-5; D is ambiguous. Germline V lookup: CDR1 SEHNR, CDR2 FQNEAQ (reference sequence). Trimming pared 3 bases from V and 5 bases from J, leaving 5 bases between. This CDR3 is 12 amino acids long.

This clone was seen only a few times. This sequence joins TRBV5-1 and TRBJ2-5; 7 bases are a match to TRBD1. The germline V gene encodes CDR1 SGHRS and CDR2 YFSETQ. V lost 7 bases, J lost 3 bases, and 9 bases stayed unmatched. The length of the CDR3 is 14 residues. CDR3 bases: TGCGCCAGCTCGCCGGGGACAGAGGAAGAGACCCAGTACTTC. This codes for CASSPGTEEETQYF.

V and J are TRBV29-1 and TRBJ2-1, with no clear D. Germline values: CDR1 SQVTM, CDR2 ANQGSEA. This CDR3 is 18 amino acids long. Between the trimmed V and J ends, which lost 0 bases and 0 bases, there was a span of 18 bases. Here the CDR3 DNA reads TGCAGCGTTGAAGAGACTTTTAAGAGACGGAGCTCCTACAATGAGCAGTTCTTC. Its protein is CSVEETFKRRSSYNEQFF.

This clone has just one count. The chain couples TRBV5-1 to TRBJ1-1; D perhaps matches TRBD1 (5 bases). The V end was cut by 0 bases, the J end by 4 bases, with 13 bases between. The CDR3 contains 15 residues. The germline V gene encodes CDR1 SGHRS and CDR2 YFSETQ. The CDR3 loop reads CASSLEGQGSTEAFF. As DNA, the CDR3 is TGCGCCAGCAGCTTGGAGGGCCAGGGTAGCACTGAAGCTTTCTTT.

V is TRBV30 and J is TRBJ1-5; TRBD1 is a possible D gene (5 bases). The V end lost 5 bases, the J end lost 0 bases, and 11 bases lay between the germline ends. The CDR3 sequence is 14 residues long. Germline CDR1 GTSNPN, CDR2 SVGIG (reference sequence). The CDR3 nucleotides read TGTGCCTGGGACAGTTCGAATAGCAATCAGCCCCAGCATTTT. Translation gives CAWDSSNSNQPQHF.

V is TRBV7-8 and J is TRBJ1-5; D is unclear. V shed 1 base and J shed 2 bases, with 18 bases lying between them. CDR3 length: 18 residues. From germline, CDR1 is SGHVS and CDR2 FQNEAQ. CDR3 DNA: TGTGCCAGCAGCTTAGTCGGAGCGGGAGGGTACGGCAATCAGCCCCAGCATTTT. Protein sequence: CASSLVGAGGYGNQPQHF. Drawing the rest from reference TRBV7-8 and TRBJ1-5, the complete variable domain is GAGVSQSPRYKVAKRGQDVALRCDPISGHVSLFWYQQALGQGPEFLTYFQNEAQLDKSGLPSDRFFAERPEGSVSTLKIQRTQQEDSAVYLCASSLVGAGGYGNQPQHFGDGTRLSIL.